This T cell receptor (beta chain) was obtained from a study of blood T cell repertoires in COVID-19. Study in general: PBMCs, B-cell-depleted T cells, or T cells provided the cDNA or gDNA that made up the material.

Data came from immunoSEQ multiplex PCR; TCRdb stores just in-frame clones and leaves some out. The data contain more than 65,000 clones, roughly 84% of them singletons. Germline-derived CDR1 and CDR2 are SEHNR and FQNEAQ (reference sequence). Trimming pared 5 bases from V and 3 bases from J, leaving 17 bases between. The CDR3 has 16 residues. Input material: peripheral blood. The receptor comes from a man in his fifties with acute or convalescent COVID-19. The chain has TRBV7-9 and TRBJ2-1; a possible D gene is TRBD1 (6 bases). DNA of the CDR3: TGTGCCAGCAGCCACCCCTCGGACAGAAACTACAATGAGCAGTTCTTC. Protein product: CASSHPSDRNYNEQFF.